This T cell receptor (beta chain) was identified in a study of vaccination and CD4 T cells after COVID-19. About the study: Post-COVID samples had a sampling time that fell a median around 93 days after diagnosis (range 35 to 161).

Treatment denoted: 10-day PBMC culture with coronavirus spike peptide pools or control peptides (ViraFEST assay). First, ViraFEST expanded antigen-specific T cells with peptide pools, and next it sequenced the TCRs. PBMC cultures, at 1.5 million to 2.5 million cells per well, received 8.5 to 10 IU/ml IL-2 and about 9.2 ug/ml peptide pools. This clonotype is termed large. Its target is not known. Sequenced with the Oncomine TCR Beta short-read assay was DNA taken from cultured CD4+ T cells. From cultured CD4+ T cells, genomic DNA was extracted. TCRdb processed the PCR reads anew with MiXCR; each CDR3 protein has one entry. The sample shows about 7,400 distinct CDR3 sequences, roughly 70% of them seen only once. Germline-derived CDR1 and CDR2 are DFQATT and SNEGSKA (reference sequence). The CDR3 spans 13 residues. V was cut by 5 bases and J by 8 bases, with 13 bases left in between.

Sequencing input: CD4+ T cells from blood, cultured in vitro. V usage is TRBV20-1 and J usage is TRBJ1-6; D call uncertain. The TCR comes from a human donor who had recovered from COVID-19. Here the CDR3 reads CSAPARGYSPLHF. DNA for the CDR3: TGCAGTGCTCCGGCGCGGGGTTATTCACCCCTCCACTTT.